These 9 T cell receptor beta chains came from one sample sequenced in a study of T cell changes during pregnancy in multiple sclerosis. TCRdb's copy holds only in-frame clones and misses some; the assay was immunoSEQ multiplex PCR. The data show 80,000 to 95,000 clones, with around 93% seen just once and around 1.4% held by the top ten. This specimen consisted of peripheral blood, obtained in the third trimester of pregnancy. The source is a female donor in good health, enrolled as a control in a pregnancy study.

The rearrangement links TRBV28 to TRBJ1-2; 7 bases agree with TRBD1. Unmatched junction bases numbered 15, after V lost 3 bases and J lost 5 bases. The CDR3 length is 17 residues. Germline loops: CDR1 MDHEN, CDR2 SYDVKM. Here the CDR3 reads CASSFAGSGTEKYGYTF. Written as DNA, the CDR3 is TGTGCCAGCAGTTTTGCGGGATCCGGGACAGAGAAGTATGGCTACACCTTC.

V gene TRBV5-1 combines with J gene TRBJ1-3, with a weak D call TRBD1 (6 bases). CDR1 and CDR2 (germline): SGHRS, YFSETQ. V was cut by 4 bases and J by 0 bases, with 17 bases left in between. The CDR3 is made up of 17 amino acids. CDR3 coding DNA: TGCGCCAGCAGCCGGGGCAGGATGGACAGCTCTGGAAACACCATATATTTT. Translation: CASSRGRMDSSGNTIYF.

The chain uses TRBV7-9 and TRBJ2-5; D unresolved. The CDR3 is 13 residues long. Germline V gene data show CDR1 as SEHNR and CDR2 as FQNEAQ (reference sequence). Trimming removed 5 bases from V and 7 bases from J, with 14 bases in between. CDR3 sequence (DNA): TGTGCCAGCAGCCCCGTCGACTTGTGGACCCAGTACTTC. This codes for CASSPVDLWTQYF.

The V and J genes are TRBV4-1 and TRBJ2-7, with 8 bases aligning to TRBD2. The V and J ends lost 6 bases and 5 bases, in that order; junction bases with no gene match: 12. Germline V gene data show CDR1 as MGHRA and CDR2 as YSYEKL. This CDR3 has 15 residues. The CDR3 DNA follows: TGCGCCAGCAGGGATTTGAGGACTAGCACCCACGAGCAGTACTTC. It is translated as CASRDLRTSTHEQYF.

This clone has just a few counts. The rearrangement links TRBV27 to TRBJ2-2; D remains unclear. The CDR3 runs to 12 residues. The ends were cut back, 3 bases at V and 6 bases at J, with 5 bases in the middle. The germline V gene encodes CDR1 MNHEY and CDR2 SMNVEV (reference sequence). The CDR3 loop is CASSLPAGELFF. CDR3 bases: TGTGCCAGCAGTTTGCCAGCCGGGGAGCTGTTTTTT.

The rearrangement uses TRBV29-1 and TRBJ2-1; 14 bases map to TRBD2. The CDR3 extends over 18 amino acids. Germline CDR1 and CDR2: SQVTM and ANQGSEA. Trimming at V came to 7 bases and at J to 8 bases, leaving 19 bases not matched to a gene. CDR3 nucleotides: TGCAGCGCTAGCAGAGGCGGGACTAGCGGGAGTAGGAGAGATGAGCAGTTCTTC. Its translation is CSASRGGTSGSRRDEQFF.

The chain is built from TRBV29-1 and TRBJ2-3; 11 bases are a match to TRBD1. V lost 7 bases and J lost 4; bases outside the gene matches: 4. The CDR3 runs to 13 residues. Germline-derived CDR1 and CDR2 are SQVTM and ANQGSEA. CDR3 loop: CSAPGQGADTQYF. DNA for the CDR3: TGCAGCGCGCCGGGACAGGGGGCAGATACGCAGTATTTT.

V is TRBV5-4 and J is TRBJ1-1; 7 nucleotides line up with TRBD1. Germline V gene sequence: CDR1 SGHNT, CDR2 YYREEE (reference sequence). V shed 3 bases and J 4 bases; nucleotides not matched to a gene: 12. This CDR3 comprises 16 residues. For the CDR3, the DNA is TGTGCCAGCAGCTCCCCGGTAGGGGGCGGGCGCACTGAAGCTTTCTTT. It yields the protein CASSSPVGGGRTEAFF.

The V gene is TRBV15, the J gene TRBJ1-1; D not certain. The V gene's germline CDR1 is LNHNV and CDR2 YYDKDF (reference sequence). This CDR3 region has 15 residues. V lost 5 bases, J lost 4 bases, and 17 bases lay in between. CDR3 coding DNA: TGTGCCACCAGCCCCACCGGTCTCCCGGGCACTGAAGCTTTCTTT. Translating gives CATSPTGLPGTEAFF.